This T cell receptor beta chain was identified in a study of T cell repertoires in cytomegalovirus infection. TCRdb called the reads again in MiXCR, with one record for every CDR3 protein. The table lists 600,000 to 700,000 distinct CDR3 sequences, about 33% of them singletons. V shed 0 bases, J shed 2 bases, and the junction held 7 bases outside the gene matches. CDR1 and CDR2 from the germline V gene are MGHRA and YSYEKL. This CDR3 comprises 17 residues. A remark on this clonotype: Its matching antigen is unknown.

This clonotype was obtained from a human donor in good health (CMV status not recorded). Some clones in this sample may be carry-over from other donors' samples. This material consisted of cultured PBMCs, taken from culture after CMV antigen stimulation. The chain combines TRBV4-1 with TRBJ2-3, with 8 positions matching TRBD2. The CDR3 is CASSQDQAGGHTDTQYF. CDR3 bases: TGCGCCAGCAGCCAAGATCAGGCGGGGGGACACACAGATACGCAGTATTTT.